The clone carrying this T cell receptor (beta chain) has more than one count but fewer than ten. The antigen remains unidentified. This table comes from immunoSEQ multiplex PCR, and its TCRdb copy is limited to in-frame clones, with some not included. The repertoire includes tens of thousands of clones, roughly 85% of them detected once, and 3.1% sits in the top ten. This CDR3 has 13 residues. Trimming pared 6 bases from V and 7 bases from J, leaving 15 bases between. Germline V lookup: CDR1 MNHEY, CDR2 SVGAGI. The sample is drawn from a study of OX40 agonist ivuxolimab in advanced cancers. Background on the study: Ivuxolimab, an antibody that agonizes OX40 (CD134), was administered to the patients. Study-level findings and limits: Antigen specificity was not determined for the expanded peripheral T cells. Nonresponders included some who also had low normalized T-cell clonal expansion.

Autoimmune disease history or systemic immunosuppression disqualified patients. V and J are TRBV6-5 and TRBJ1-2; D remains unclear. The receptor's source is an adult with an advanced solid tumor such as melanoma, head and neck, liver or kidney cancer. Sequenced here: CD4+ or CD8+ T cells sorted from blood, sampled in a trial of the OX40 agonist ivuxolimab. DNA of the CDR3: TGTGCCAGCAGCTTAGGGCCCGAGTCTGGCTACACCTTC. Translation gives CASSLGPESGYTF.